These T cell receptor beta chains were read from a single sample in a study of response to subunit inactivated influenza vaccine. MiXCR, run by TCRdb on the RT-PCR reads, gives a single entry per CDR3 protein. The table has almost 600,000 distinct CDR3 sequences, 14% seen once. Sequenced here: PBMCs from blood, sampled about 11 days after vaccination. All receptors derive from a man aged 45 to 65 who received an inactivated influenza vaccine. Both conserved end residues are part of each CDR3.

CDR3: CASSATGYGYTF; V: TRBV2
CDR3: CASSTQWADTQYF; V: TRBV5-4
CDR3: CASRRDIHYEQYF; V: TRBV6-2/TRBV6-3
CDR3: CASSHQTGTHNEQYF; V: TRBV4-3
CDR3: CASSSQGNYGYTF; V: TRBV7-2
CDR3: CASSPGTVNTDTQYF; V: TRBV5-1
CDR3: CASSPRTSANEQFF; V: TRBV7-8
CDR3: CASSYTGTSGKNEQFF; V: TRBV7-9
CDR3: CASSLRAGEANYGYTF; V: TRBV7-9
CDR3: CASSPPSGGTREQYF; V: TRBV18
CDR3: CASSQRRGAEQFF; V: TRBV11-2
CDR3: CASSPGTSYSPLHF; V: TRBV3-1
CDR3: CASSVLDGGNEQFF; V: TRBV6-1
CDR3: CASSPTTGRNTEAFF; V: TRBV18
CDR3: CASSDILAGGFDTQYF; V: TRBV2
CDR3: CASSQENRYVGEGEQYF; V: TRBV4-3
CDR3: CARGGYTF; V: TRBV12-3/TRBV12-4
CDR3: CASSLDGGTADTQYF; V: TRBV5-5
CDR3: CAIRSGTDTDTQYF; V: TRBV10-3
CDR3: CASSFPPSFF; V: TRBV7-7
CDR3: CASSLLSDTGELFF; V: TRBV5-1
CDR3: CASSVGTSGGLNEQFF; V: TRBV9
CDR3: CASSKVLRLALFF; V: TRBV21-1
CDR3: CASSKGQGQGYEQYF; V: TRBV5-1
CDR3: CASSLKPWTSGSYNEQFF; V: TRBV28
CDR3: CASSPSTGKAGEQYF; V: TRBV18
CDR3: CASSFWRRGRAYEQYF; V: TRBV7-3
CDR3: CASSPLGGGISYEQYF; V: TRBV27
CDR3: CASSPASGAQHF; V: TRBV11-2
CDR3: CSARDRTGFNTGELFF; V: TRBV20-1
CDR3: CASRFGEAGTQYF; V: TRBV5-1
CDR3: CSVSSGAGTGELFF; V: TRBV29-1
CDR3: CASSPGLAGSSSYNEQFF; V: TRBV3-1
CDR3: CSARGEGAQPQHF; V: TRBV20-1
CDR3: CASTIGAGGRSPNEQFF; V: TRBV7-9
CDR3: CASSQDLSGQGAFGANVLTF; V: TRBV14
CDR3: CASSDTGAGGYEQYF; V: TRBV12-3/TRBV12-4
CDR3: CASSVAPATGELFF; V: TRBV9
CDR3: CALEEGAWDQPQHF; V: TRBV28
CDR3: CASSLFGVGTEAFF; V: TRBV12-3/TRBV12-4
CDR3: CAITGDQETQYF; V: TRBV10-3
CDR3: CASSQGLAGDLSYNEQFF; V: TRBV27
CDR3: CASSQGSSTEAFF; V: TRBV6-2/TRBV6-3
CDR3: CASSYSGTTYEQYF; V: TRBV6-5
CDR3: CASSPVSGQMNTGELFF; V: TRBV12-3/TRBV12-4
CDR3: CASSQEAYSYEQYF; V: TRBV4-3
CDR3: CASSDSGFGRRSSYNEQFF; V: TRBV6-4
CDR3: CSVGGGYTEAFF; V: TRBV29-1
CDR3: CASTPGNTGELFF; V: TRBV7-9
CDR3: CASSLDTDNSPLHF; V: TRBV5-1
CDR3: CSASHGVGYTF; V: TRBV20-1
CDR3: CASSFGGRRETQYF; V: TRBV5-6
CDR3: CAISERTEQYF; V: TRBV10-3
CDR3: CSVLGNTEAFF; V: TRBV29-1
CDR3: CAISELAGGSTDTQYF; V: TRBV10-3
CDR3: CASSHGTGPQSNYGYTF; V: TRBV4-1
CDR3: CATSRPYQETQYF; V: TRBV15
CDR3: CASSVAQELQQYF; V: TRBV9
CDR3: CAISESGGINQPQHF; V: TRBV10-3